The TCR beta chain described here comes from a study of early T cells in non-severe SARS-CoV-2 infection. Study at large: The sequenced material was bulk RNA from unsorted whole blood, and its chains were unpaired. Study-wide findings and caveats: VDJdb-based annotation leaned toward anti-spike CD8 responses and missed private and CD4 specificities.

The V gene end was trimmed by 4 bases and the J gene end by 5 bases; junction bases not matched to a gene: 6. This CDR3 has 15 amino acids. Germline V lookup: CDR1 SGDLS, CDR2 YYNGEE. Researchers attached unique molecular identifiers to individual cDNA molecules. TCRdb called the 5' RACE reads again in MiXCR, with one record for every CDR3 protein. Here the sample spans about 60,000 distinct CDR3 sequences, around an eighth being singletons. The table lists this clonotype with a few counts. The antigen is not known. The sequenced sample was whole blood. The chain has TRBV9 and TRBJ1-6; 7 nucleotides align to TRBD1. The sequence was obtained from an adult who was a healthcare worker with PCR-confirmed SARS-CoV-2 infection or an uninfected control (not recorded which). The CDR3: CASSPRDSHNSPLHF. CDR3 sequence (DNA): TGTGCCAGCAGCCCGCGGGACAGTCATAATTCACCCCTCCACTTT.